The rows below give T cell receptor beta chains drawn from one sample of a study of T cell responses to AZD1222 COVID-19 vaccine. Generated by immunoSEQ multiplex PCR, the TCRdb table keeps only in-frame clones and is missing some. The table has about 150,000 clones, around nine tenths seen once. The material sequenced was peripheral blood, taken on day 0 of AZD1222 vaccination. The receptors come from an adult in good health. Both conserved end residues are part of each CDR3. A D gene is named only where the DNA matches it firmly. The size of a clone is reported for some rows only, either as once, few or many, or as a class for expanded clones.

j_call | v_call | d_call | clone_size | cdr3_aa | cdr3_nt
TRBJ2-1 | TRBV7-2 | TRBD2 | - | CASSLGLAGNNEQFF | TGTGCCAGCAGCTTAGGACTAGCGGGAAACAATGAGCAGTTCTTC
TRBJ1-3 | TRBV11-2 | - | few | CASSLALSGNTIYF | TGTGCCAGCAGCTTAGCACTCTCTGGAAACACCATATATTTT
TRBJ1-1 | TRBV5-1 | - | - | CASSSRDGNTEAFF | TGCGCCAGCAGCTCTCGGGACGGTAACACTGAAGCTTTCTTT
TRBJ2-7 | TRBV3-1/TRBV3-2 | TRBD2 | - | CASSQDPGKLAGLNLPYEQYF | TGTGCCAGCAGCCAAGACCCAGGTAAGCTAGCGGGGTTAAACCTTCCCTACGAGCAGTACTTC
TRBJ1-2 | TRBV30 | - | - | CAWSRTRGYGYTF | TGTGCCTGGAGTCGGACCAGAGGCTATGGCTACACCTTC
TRBJ1-6 | TRBV3-1/TRBV3-2 | - | - | CASSQDRAQAGDSPLHF | TGTGCCAGCAGCCAAGACCGCGCCCAGGCGGGTGATTCACCCCTCCACTTT
TRBJ2-1 | TRBV12-3/TRBV12-4 | - | - | CASTSGLNNEQFF | TGTGCCAGCACCTCCGGGTTGAACAATGAGCAGTTCTTC
TRBJ1-2 | TRBV9 | - | - | CASSVGNGGYTF | TGTGCCAGCAGCGTAGGGAACGGTGGCTACACCTTC
TRBJ2-3 | TRBV9 | - | - | CASSALEGSKTDTQYF | TGTGCCAGCAGCGCGTTAGAGGGGTCGAAAACAGATACGCAGTATTTT
TRBJ1-1 | TRBV6-1 | - | - | CASSENRNTEAFF | TGTGCCAGCAGTGAAAACAGGAACACTGAAGCTTTCTTT
TRBJ2-1 | TRBV28 | - | - | CASSLGVNEQFF | TGTGCCAGCAGTCTAGGGGTAAATGAGCAGTTCTTC
TRBJ1-1 | TRBV30 | TRBD1 | - | CAWSRGQGAWTEAFF | TGTGCCTGGAGTAGAGGACAGGGGGCTTGGACTGAAGCTTTCTTT
TRBJ2-7 | TRBV7-9 | TRBD2 | - | CASSFLSGKDYEQYF | TGTGCCAGCAGCTTTTTAAGCGGGAAGGATTACGAGCAGTACTTC
TRBJ1-2 | TRBV7-8 | - | - | CASSPPRSVYGYTF | TGTGCCAGCAGCCCCCCGAGGTCGGTCTATGGCTACACCTTC
TRBJ1-5 | TRBV6-5 | TRBD1 | - | CASTQDRGHNQPQHF | TGTGCCAGCACCCAGGACAGGGGCCACAATCAGCCCCAGCATTTT
TRBJ1-2 | TRBV27 | TRBD1 | - | CASSAGTGITGYTF | TGTGCCAGCAGCGCCGGGACAGGTATAACTGGCTACACCTTC
TRBJ2-2 | TRBV12-3/TRBV12-4 | - | - | CASSPGTGELFF | TGTGCCAGCAGTCCCGGTACCGGGGAGCTGTTTTTT
TRBJ2-1 | TRBV29-1 | - | once | CSVQGDSPTLYNEQFF | TGCAGCGTTCAAGGGGACTCTCCGACCCTTTACAATGAGCAGTTCTTC
TRBJ2-5 | TRBV9 | - | - | CASSPAWGQETQYF | TGTGCCAGCAGCCCCGCCTGGGGCCAAGAGACCCAGTACTTC
TRBJ2-1 | TRBV14 | TRBD1 | - | CASSQDMGRGLSYNEQFF | TGTGCCAGCAGCCAAGATATGGGCAGGGGGTTATCCTACAATGAGCAGTTCTTC
TRBJ2-1 | TRBV9 | TRBD2 | - | CASSDSGGYNEQFF | TGTGCCAGCAGCGATAGCGGGGGGTACAATGAGCAGTTCTTC
TRBJ2-2 | TRBV6-4 | TRBD2 | - | CASSLLAGEEGGELFF | TGTGCCAGCAGTCTCCTAGCGGGAGAAGAGGGCGGGGAGCTGTTTTTT
TRBJ1-5 | TRBV29-1 | - | - | CSVSTGFGQPQHF | TGCAGCGTTTCGACAGGCTTCGGTCAGCCCCAGCATTTT